The 20 T cell receptor beta chains in this list originate from one sample, sequenced in a study of blood T cell repertoires in COVID-19. Some clones are missing from TCRdb's copy, which holds only in-frame ones; the method was immunoSEQ multiplex PCR. The data contain tens of thousands of clones, roughly four fifths of them seen just once; the ten biggest clones take up roughly 20%. Sequences were obtained from peripheral blood. The receptors come from a woman in her 70s with acute or convalescent COVID-19.

The chain recombines TRBV5-5 with TRBJ2-2, with 7 nucleotides matching TRBD2. The J segment lost 4 bases and the V segment lost 1 base, leaving 7 bases of the junction unmatched. The germline gives CDR1 SGHKS, CDR2 YYEKEE (reference sequence). The CDR3 covers 16 residues. In DNA form, the CDR3 reads TGTGCCAGCAGCTTGCGGGCTAGCGGAGGCACCGGGGAGCTGTTTTTT. Its protein is CASSLRASGGTGELFF. Full variable domain (remainder filled in from reference TRBV5-5 and TRBJ2-2): DAGVTQSPTHLIKTRGQQVTLRCSPISGHKSVSWYQQVLGQGPQFIFQYYEKEERGRGNFPDRFSARQFPNYSSELNVNALLLGDSALYLCASSLRASGGTGELFFGEGSRLTVL.

The count of this clone is one. V is TRBV10-1 and J is TRBJ1-1, with 10 bases lining up with TRBD1. Germline loops: CDR1 WNHNN, CDR2 SYGVQD (reference sequence). V lost 4 bases, J lost 0 bases, and 5 bases stayed unmatched. There are 16 residues in the CDR3. The CDR3 sequence is CASSGETGGVNTEAFF. CDR3 DNA sequence: TGCGCCAGCAGTGGGGAGACAGGGGGCGTGAACACTGAAGCTTTCTTT.

This chain uses TRBV15 with TRBJ1-1, with TRBD1 matching over 7 bases. The germline gives CDR1 LNHNV, CDR2 YYDKDF (reference sequence). The V gene end was trimmed by 3 bases and the J gene end by 0 bases; junction bases not matched to a gene: 10. The CDR3 has 17 amino acids. CDR3 amino acids: CATSRTGTAKMNTEAFF. The CDR3 coding sequence is TGTGCCACCAGCAGGACAGGGACAGCTAAGATGAACACTGAAGCTTTCTTT.

V gene TRBV19 combines with J gene TRBJ2-7, with 9 positions matching TRBD1. CDR1 and CDR2 from the germline V gene are LNHDA and SQIVND (reference sequence). The CDR3 is made up of 16 amino acids. V lost 0 bases to trimming and J lost 5 bases; unmatched junction nucleotides: 8. The CDR3 here is CASSIEGGTGWDEQYF. CDR3 DNA: TGTGCCAGTAGTATAGAAGGAGGGACAGGGTGGGACGAGCAGTACTTC.

The chain uses TRBV6-5 and TRBJ2-3, with D tentatively TRBD2 (5 bases). Trimming removed 0 bases at V and 3 bases at J, with 10 bases between. The CDR3 sequence is 15 residues long. From germline, CDR1 is MNHEY and CDR2 SVGAGI. The CDR3 nucleotides are TGTGCCAGCAGTTACTCGAGAGGGTTAACAGATACGCAGTATTTT. Translation: CASSYSRGLTDTQYF.

V and J are TRBV21-1 and TRBJ2-7; TRBD1, the table's D call, lacks a check against the DNA. TRBV21-1 is a documented pseudogene. The CDR3 contains 17 residues. CDR3 region: CASSKVRSGGRSYEQYF. The CDR3 DNA reads as TGTGCCAGCAGCAAAGTTAGGTCAGGGGGTAGGTCCTACGAGCAGTACTTC.

The rearrangement links TRBV6-5 to TRBJ1-2; 7 bases align to TRBD1. The CDR3 loop spans 15 amino acids. Germline trimming cut 0 bases from V and 7 bases from J; bases unmatched to any gene: 8. Germline V lookup: CDR1 MNHEY, CDR2 SVGAGI. This CDR3 is CASSYSGQRLTGYTF. For the CDR3, the DNA is TGTGCCAGCAGTTACTCGGGACAGAGGCTTACTGGCTACACCTTC.

The V call is TRBV19, the J call TRBJ1-5; the D is unclear. V lost 6 bases, J lost 0 bases, and 9 bases lay in between. The CDR3 covers 14 residues. From germline, CDR1 is LNHDA and CDR2 SQIVND (reference sequence). The CDR3 bases are TGTGCCAGTAGGAGCACCAATAGCAATCAGCCCCAGCATTTT. Translated: CASRSTNSNQPQHF.

The chain combines TRBV18 with TRBJ1-2, with D possibly matching TRBD1 (6 bases). The germline gives CDR1 KGHSH, CDR2 LQKENI. CDR3 length: 17 residues. The ends were cut back, 3 bases at V and 4 bases at J, with 21 bases in the middle. This chain's CDR3 is CASSPVAFSTGSYGYTF. In DNA form, the CDR3 reads TGTGCCAGCTCACCTGTTGCGTTTTCGACAGGAAGCTATGGCTACACCTTC.

The rearrangement joins TRBV21-1 to TRBJ1-2; the tabulated D call, TRBD1, remains unverified against the DNA. TRBV21-1 is flagged as a pseudogene. The CDR3 runs to 14 residues. The CDR3, as DNA: TGTGCCAGCAGCGGTAGACAGGGGAGTTATGGCTACACCTTC. It specifies CASSGRQGSYGYTF.

The chain is built from TRBV18 and TRBJ1-6, with D possibly being TRBD1 (6 bases). Germline CDR1 is KGHSH and CDR2 is LQKENI. This CDR3 is 13 amino acids long. The V and J ends lost 4 bases and 6 bases respectively, with 7 bases between them. The CDR3 is CASSQQGNSPLHF. Written as DNA, the CDR3 is TGTGCCAGCTCACAACAGGGTAATTCACCCCTCCACTTT.

This clone was observed a few times. The chain links TRBV19 to TRBJ2-2; D is unresolved. This CDR3 has 11 amino acids. Looked up from germline, CDR1 is LNHDA and CDR2 is SQIVND (reference sequence). V was clipped by 8 bases and J by 2 bases, with 3 bases between them. The CDR3 sequence: CASGNTGELFF. The CDR3 DNA follows: TGTGCCAGTGGCAACACCGGGGAGCTGTTTTTT.

This clone came up once. The chain employs TRBV6-5 and TRBJ2-1; a possible D gene is TRBD2 (7 bases). The CDR3 has 10 amino acids. V gave up 8 bases and J gave up 12 bases, with 11 bases separating them. Germline loops: CDR1 MNHEY, CDR2 SVGAGI. The CDR3 protein is CASGGARQFF. CDR3 sequence (DNA): TGTGCCAGCGGGGGGGCACGGCAGTTCTTC.

The rearrangement links TRBV19 to TRBJ2-7; 7 bases line up with TRBD1. This CDR3 is 14 amino acids long. The J segment lost 1 base and the V segment lost 8 bases, leaving 8 bases of the junction unmatched. Per the germline V gene, CDR1 is LNHDA and CDR2 is SQIVND (reference sequence). CDR3 DNA sequence: TGTGCCAGTTCCGGACAGGTTTATTCCTACGAGCAGTACTTC. The encoded protein is CASSGQVYSYEQYF.

This chain joins TRBV7-2 and TRBJ2-7, with D hard to call. Germline assignment: CDR1 SGHTA and CDR2 FQGNSA. V gave up 4 bases and J gave up 0 bases, with 10 bases separating them. The CDR3 has 14 residues. The CDR3 sequence is CASSSTFGSYEQYF. CDR3 DNA sequence: TGTGCCAGCAGCTCAACTTTCGGCTCCTACGAGCAGTACTTC.

In this sample, this clone turned up once. Other DNA sequences in this sample translate to the same CDR3. The chain combines TRBV6-5 with TRBJ1-5; TRBD1 is a possible D gene (5 bases). Trimming stripped 0 bases from V and 4 bases from J, with 7 bases between. The CDR3 has 14 amino acids. The germline CDR1 and CDR2 sequences are MNHEY and SVGAGI. The CDR3 spells CASSYSGGNQPQHF. As DNA, the CDR3 is TGTGCCAGCAGTTACTCGGGGGGGAATCAGCCCCAGCATTTT.

The chain combines TRBV9 with TRBJ2-3; 7 nucleotides match TRBD2. The CDR3 runs to 17 residues. With V trimmed by 3 bases and J by 5 bases, 15 bases remained unmatched. Per germline, CDR1 SGDLS and CDR2 YYNGEE. The CDR3 DNA reads TGTGCCAGCAGCGCCGGATTGGGGGGGAGCAGGGAAGATACGCAGTATTTT. This codes for CASSAGLGGSREDTQYF.

The chain links TRBV27 to TRBJ2-7; D is undetermined. V lost 8 bases and J lost 5, with 16 bases in between. The CDR3 loop spans 13 amino acids. Germline CDR1 is MNHEY and CDR2 is SMNVEV (reference sequence). CDR3 sequence: CASREYSVHEQYF. In nucleotides, the CDR3 is TGTGCCAGCCGAGAGTACAGTGTCCACGAGCAGTACTTC.

The chain employs TRBV9 and TRBJ1-4; 9 bases agree with TRBD1. The V segment lost 4 bases and the J segment 11 bases; nucleotides outside the gene matches: 9. The CDR3 sequence is 14 residues long. Per the germline V gene, CDR1 is SGDLS and CDR2 is YYNGEE. This CDR3 is CASSPRQGEGKLFF. The CDR3 DNA reads TGTGCCAGCAGCCCCCGACAGGGGGAAGGGAAACTGTTTTTT.

The V and J genes are TRBV6-1 and TRBJ2-7; D call uncertain. In germline, CDR1 is MNHNS, CDR2 SASEGT. CDR3 length equals 13 residues. V was cut by 0 bases and J by 3 bases, with 6 bases left in between. The CDR3 sequence is CASSEATLYEQYF. Here the CDR3 DNA reads TGTGCCAGCAGTGAAGCGACTCTCTACGAGCAGTACTTC.